The 30 T cell receptor beta chains presented below share a single source sample, sequenced in a study of cytomegalovirus exposure and HLA in healthy donors. 60 Vbeta and 13 Jbeta primers were used in PCR. Sequenced by immunoSEQ multiplex PCR; TCRdb stores in-frame clones only, minus some. In the table there are some 87,000 clones, around four fifths of which are singletons. Source material: PBMCs. The receptor source for this set is a man aged 45-60 years in good health and CMV-seropositive.

The J gene is TRBJ2-7, the V gene TRBV10-2, with 8 bases that match TRBD1. From germline, CDR1 is WSHSY and CDR2 SAAADI. This CDR3 is built from 13 residues. Trimming at V came to 8 bases and at J to 3 bases, leaving 6 bases not matched to a gene. The CDR3 here is CASAPDRDYEQYF. The CDR3 coding sequence is TGCGCCAGCGCGCCGGACAGGGACTACGAGCAGTACTTC.

The chain links TRBV5-6 to TRBJ1-2; 12 nucleotides match TRBD1. V lost 1 base to trimming and J lost 7 bases; unmatched junction nucleotides: 11. CDR3 size: 17 residues. CDR1 and CDR2 (germline): SGHDT, YYEEEE. This CDR3 reads CASSLNSLRDRGLGYTF. DNA for the CDR3: TGTGCCAGCAGCTTGAATTCTCTTCGGGACAGGGGGCTTGGCTACACCTTC.

The CDR3 is CASSLTGGQVNEQFF. The CDR3 DNA sequence: TGTGCCAGCAGTTTAACAGGGGGCCAGGTCAATGAGCAGTTCTTC. The chain links TRBV6-5 to TRBJ2-1; 9 bases fit TRBD1. The ends lost 4 bases at V and 6 bases at J; junction bases unmatched: 7. There are 15 residues in the CDR3. Germline assignment: CDR1 MNHEY and CDR2 SVGAGI.

The chain carries TRBV7-6 and TRBJ2-5; D may be TRBD2 (6 bases). The germline gives CDR1 SGHVS, CDR2 FNYEAQ. Trimming took off 1 base at V and 1 base at J, with 13 bases between the two ends. The length of the CDR3 is 16 residues. Written as DNA, the CDR3 is TGTGCCAGCAGCTTAGGGCGGGGACCGATCCAAGAGACCCAGTACTTC. This gives the protein CASSLGRGPIQETQYF.

The V gene is TRBV29-1, the J gene TRBJ1-2, with 9 bases matching TRBD1. V shed 5 bases, J shed 5 bases, and the junction held 3 bases outside the gene matches. Germline values: CDR1 SQVTM, CDR2 ANQGSEA. The CDR3 consists of 12 residues. The CDR3 sequence is CSVWTGEYGYTF. The CDR3 coding sequence is TGCAGCGTTTGGACAGGGGAGTATGGCTACACCTTC.

The V and J genes are TRBV2 and TRBJ2-5; D is possibly TRBD1 (6 bases). The J call may be incorrect, as the DNA end agrees better with TRBJ2-7. The germline V gene has CDR1 SNHLY and CDR2 FYNNEI. This CDR3 region has 14 residues. CDR3 residues: CASSETQGPYEQYF. The CDR3 bases are TGTGCCAGCAGCGAGACACAGGGCCCCTACGAGCAGTACTTC.

This clone was seen more than once but under ten times. The chain links TRBV5-1 to TRBJ1-2, with D possibly matching TRBD1 (6 bases). This CDR3 has 14 amino acids. CDR1 SGHRS and CDR2 YFSETQ come from the germline V gene. V was shortened by 4 bases and J by 3 bases, with 13 bases between the two germline ends. This CDR3 is CASSHQGIHYGYTF. CDR3 in DNA: TGCGCCAGCAGCCATCAGGGGATCCACTATGGCTACACCTTC.

The DNA for the CDR3 is TGTGCCAGTGTTGACAGTATGAACACTGAAGCTTTCTTT. Translation: CASVDSMNTEAFF. The rearrangement uses TRBV18 and TRBJ1-1; possibly TRBD1 for D (5 bases). V shed 9 bases and J shed 0 bases, with 11 bases lying between them. This CDR3 has 13 residues. The V gene's germline CDR1 is KGHSH and CDR2 LQKENI.

The J gene is TRBJ2-5, the V gene TRBV4-3; a possible D gene is TRBD1 (6 bases). Germline-derived CDR1 and CDR2 are LGHNA and YSLEER. This CDR3 has 15 residues. V lost 1 base and J lost 0, with 9 bases in between. The CDR3 coding sequence is TGCGCCAGCAGCCAAGCTGACAGGAACCAAGAGACCCAGTACTTC. Its translation: CASSQADRNQETQYF.

This chain connects TRBV27 to TRBJ1-1; D possibly corresponds to TRBD1 (6 bases). The CDR3 runs 13 residues. Germline loops: CDR1 MNHEY, CDR2 SMNVEV (reference sequence). The V end lost 6 bases, the J end lost 8 bases, and 16 bases lay between the germline ends. Here the CDR3 reads CASSTARQGEAFF. The DNA for the CDR3 is TGTGCCAGCAGCACCGCTCGGCAGGGGGAAGCTTTCTTT.

Details on this clone: The junction shows a germline mismatch at one end, possibly a read error. The gene calls are TRBV6-1 and TRBJ2-7, with 8 nucleotides matching TRBD2. There are 10 residues in the CDR3. The germline V gene has CDR1 MNHNS and CDR2 SASEGT. DNA for the CDR3: TGTGCCAGCAAAGGACGGGAGGGACTCTTC. Translated, it gives CASKGREGLF.

The chain couples TRBV7-2 to TRBJ2-6; the D gene is possibly TRBD2 (6 bases). The CDR3 runs 17 residues. Trimming took off 2 bases at V and 4 bases at J, with 15 bases between the two ends. The germline V gene encodes CDR1 SGHTA and CDR2 FQGNSA. CDR3 bases: TGTGCCAGCAGCTTATCGGCGCCGGGAGCCGGGGCCAACGTCCTGACTTTC. Translated: CASSLSAPGAGANVLTF. Supplemented by reference TRBV7-2 and TRBJ2-6, the full variable domain reads GAGVSQSPSNKVTEKGKDVELRCDPISGHTALYWYRQSLGQGLEFLIYFQGNSAPDKSGLPSDRFSAERTGGSVSTLTIQRTQQEDSAVYLCASSLSAPGAGANVLTFGAGSRLTVL.

Of note for this clone: The junction shows a germline mismatch at one end, possibly a read error. This chain's CDR3 is CASTVTQGGEAFF. The CDR3 DNA reads as TGTGCCAGCACCGTAACCCAGGGAGGTGAAGCTTTCTTT. V gene TRBV9 combines with J gene TRBJ1-1; tentative D call: TRBD1 (5 bases). The CDR3 has 13 residues. Germline V gene data show CDR1 as SGDLS and CDR2 as YYNGEE.

The chain combines TRBV4-3 with TRBJ2-5, with D perhaps matching TRBD1 (6 bases). Near its end, the DNA agrees better with TRBJ2-7, so the J call may be wrong. In germline, CDR1 is LGHNA, CDR2 YSLEER. The CDR3 covers 13 residues. CDR3 sequence: CASSQLDSYEQYF. The CDR3 region has the DNA TGCGCCAGCAGCCAATTGGACAGCTACGAGCAGTACTTC.

The chain couples TRBV27 to TRBJ2-7; D remains ambiguous. The CDR3 spans 13 residues. CDR1 is MNHEY and CDR2 is SMNVEV in the germline V gene (reference sequence). Trimming removed 0 bases at V and 3 bases at J, with 6 bases between. CDR3 nucleotides: TGTGCCAGCAGTTTATCTGAGGTCTACGAGCAGTACTTC. Its translation: CASSLSEVYEQYF.

The J gene is TRBJ1-5, the V gene TRBV5-4; D not resolved. The CDR3 sequence is 16 residues long. Trimming cost V 0 bases and J 5 bases, with 15 bases left between them. CDR1 and CDR2 (germline): SGHNT, YYREEE (reference sequence). This CDR3 reads CASSLDALGADQPQHF. The CDR3 DNA reads TGTGCCAGCAGCTTGGACGCATTGGGAGCTGATCAGCCCCAGCATTTT.

The chain couples TRBV9 to TRBJ2-7, with 7 nucleotides matching TRBD1. Germline V gives CDR1 SGDLS, CDR2 YYNGEE. The CDR3 covers 14 residues. V gave up 4 bases and J gave up 0 bases; unmatched junction bases: 4. The CDR3 sequence: CASSRDRDSYEQYF. The CDR3 DNA follows: TGTGCCAGCAGCAGGGACAGAGACTCCTACGAGCAGTACTTC.

This clone has only one observation. The rearrangement uses TRBV30 and TRBJ1-1; D may be TRBD1 (6 bases). The CDR3 length is 11 residues. The V and J ends lost 4 bases and 8 bases respectively, with 11 bases between them. From germline, CDR1 is GTSNPN and CDR2 SVGIG (reference sequence). The CDR3 loop is CAWKGGIEAFF. The CDR3 region has the DNA TGTGCCTGGAAGGGGGGGATAGAAGCTTTCTTT.

This chain uses TRBV19 with TRBJ2-1, with 10 bases that match TRBD1. This CDR3 is built from 17 residues. From germline, CDR1 is LNHDA and CDR2 SQIVND (reference sequence). V gave up 7 bases and J gave up 8 bases; unmatched junction bases: 17. CDR3 protein: CASIKQRGTGEIYEQFF. The CDR3, as DNA: TGTGCCAGTATTAAGCAAAGGGGGACAGGGGAGATTTATGAGCAGTTCTTC.

The gene calls are TRBV9 and TRBJ2-1; tentatively, D is TRBD2 (5 bases). The CDR3 covers 16 residues. Germline V gene lookup returns CDR1 SGDLS and CDR2 YYNGEE. Trimming removed 2 bases from V and 6 bases from J, with 18 bases in between. The CDR3 here is CASSVGVPPRGNEQFF. In nucleotides, the CDR3 is TGTGCCAGCAGCGTTGGGGTCCCACCTCGGGGCAATGAGCAGTTCTTC. Full variable domain (rest looked up from reference TRBV9 and TRBJ2-1): DSGVTQTPKHLITATGQRVTLRCSPRSGDLSVYWYQQSLDQGLQFLIQYYNGEERAKGNILERFSAQQFPDLHSELNLSSLELGDSALYFCASSVGVPPRGNEQFFGPGTRLTVL.

The genes are TRBV30 and TRBJ2-7; 8 positions match TRBD1. V lost 1 base and J lost 3; bases outside the gene matches: 5. This CDR3 contains 14 residues. The V gene's germline CDR1 is GTSNPN and CDR2 SVGIG (reference sequence). CDR3 sequence (DNA): TGTGCCTGGAGTGGGAATGGACAGGGCTACGAGCAGTACTTC. This encodes CAWSGNGQGYEQYF.

The chain couples TRBV11-2 to TRBJ2-3; 9 bases map to TRBD2. Germline V gene lookup returns CDR1 SGHAT and CDR2 FQNNGV. The junction had 10 bases not matched to a gene; V was cut back by 4 bases and J by 5 bases. The CDR3 consists of 16 residues. CDR3 in amino acids: CASSWGSGGFKDTQYF. Written as DNA, the CDR3 is TGTGCCAGCAGCTGGGGAAGCGGGGGGTTCAAAGATACGCAGTATTTT.

This chain connects TRBV27 to TRBJ2-5; TRBD2 matches at 9 bases. There are 19 residues in the CDR3. The germline V gene has CDR1 MNHEY and CDR2 SMNVEV (reference sequence). The V and J ends lost 6 bases and 3 bases, in that order; junction bases with no gene match: 20. This CDR3 is CASSPIGGGGGIGKETQYF. CDR3 in DNA: TGTGCCAGCAGCCCCATAGGGGGCGGGGGGGGAATCGGGAAAGAGACCCAGTACTTC.

This chain connects TRBV4-3 to TRBJ1-2; D may be TRBD1 (5 bases). This CDR3 has 14 amino acids. With 0 bases removed from V and 4 bases from J, the gap between germline ends came to 9 bases. Germline V CDR1 and CDR2: LGHNA, YSLEER. This CDR3 reads CASSQDPGIYGYTF. The CDR3, as DNA: TGCGCCAGCAGCCAAGATCCAGGGATCTATGGCTACACCTTC.

The J gene is TRBJ2-4, the V gene TRBV5-6, with unresolved D. This CDR3 has 19 residues. The V and J ends lost 0 bases and 2 bases respectively, with 21 bases between them. Germline V gene lookup returns CDR1 SGHDT and CDR2 YYEEEE. The CDR3 nucleotides read TGTGCCAGCAGCTTGGCCAGACAAACCTTCCAAAGCCCCAAAAACATTCAGTACTTC. It translates to CASSLARQTFQSPKNIQYF.

V usage is TRBV4-3 and J usage is TRBJ2-7, with 7 bases lining up with TRBD2. Trimming took 1 base from V and 7 from J; bases not matched to a gene: 13. Per germline, CDR1 LGHNA and CDR2 YSLEER. The CDR3 runs to 16 residues. The CDR3 region has the DNA TGCGCCAGCAGCCAAGGGGGAGGGACCGGCAATGTGGAGCAGTACTTC. Translating gives CASSQGGGTGNVEQYF.

Comments on this clone: The same CDR3 also results from other DNA sequences found in this sample. CDR3 protein: CASSVGGGDYGYTF. The DNA for the CDR3 is TGTGCCAGCAGCGTAGGTGGAGGGGACTATGGCTACACCTTC. The J gene is TRBJ1-2, the V gene TRBV9, with a weak D call TRBD1 (5 bases). CDR1 is SGDLS and CDR2 is YYNGEE in the germline V gene. The CDR3 covers 14 residues. The V end was cut by 0 bases, the J end by 3 bases, with 9 bases between.

The rearrangement uses TRBV7-2 and TRBJ1-1; 8 bases match TRBD1. The CDR3 length is 13 residues. V shed 2 bases, J shed 5 bases, and the junction held 1 base outside the gene matches. Germline CDR1 and CDR2: SGHTA and FQGNSA. CDR3 amino acids: CASSLQGATEAFF. CDR3 bases: TGTGCCAGCAGCTTACAGGGGGCGACTGAAGCTTTCTTT.

The V and J genes are TRBV7-2 and TRBJ1-2, with D possibly matching TRBD1 (5 bases). CDR1 is SGHTA, CDR2 FQGNSA, per germline. The CDR3 has 16 amino acids. Trimming took 5 bases from V and 5 from J, leaving 21 bases between them. The CDR3 DNA reads as TGTGCCAGCAGCCTAACTCTGGGGCAGCTTCGGTATGGCTACACCTTC. This codes for CASSLTLGQLRYGYTF.

This chain connects TRBV6-7 to TRBJ2-1, with 8 bases aligning to TRBD2. TRBV6-7 is an ORF, and what it does is uncertain. This CDR3 is 16 amino acids long. With 3 bases clipped from V and 4 bases from J, the junction kept 8 bases outside the gene matches. The CDR3 reads CASSYGSGGPYNEQFF. The CDR3 nucleotides read TGTGCCAGCAGTTATGGAAGCGGGGGCCCTTACAATGAGCAGTTCTTC.